The rows below give T cell receptor beta chains drawn from one sample of a study of T cells in Graves' hyperthyroidism and ophthalmopathy. TCRdb itself ran the multiplex PCR reads through MiXCR, one entry per CDR3 protein. The sample lists approximately 560,000 distinct CDR3 sequences; about 43% were seen once. The sample was peripheral blood or thyroid tissue (not recorded which). These receptors all come from a woman aged 18-35 years with Graves' hyperthyroidism. Both conserved end residues are part of each CDR3. The order of the fields is V gene, J gene, clone size, D gene, CDR3 protein, CDR3 DNA. The D gene is left open where the match is weak. Not all rows give a size; the values are once, few, many and, for expanded clones, a class.

TRBV24-1,TRBJ1-2,many,.,CATSDSRPGGYGYTF,TGTGCCACCAGTGATTCTCGCCCGGGGGGCTATGGCTACACCTTC
TRBV10-3,TRBJ2-7,once,TRBD2,CATRLAGGDYEQYF,TGTGCCACCCGACTAGCGGGAGGGGACTACGAGCAGTACTTC
TRBV11-1,TRBJ1-5,.,.,CASSHKGNQPQHF,TGTGCCAGCAGCCATAAGGGCAATCAGCCCCAGCATTTT
TRBV29-1,TRBJ1-2,.,TRBD1,CSVQGAEGYTF,TGCAGCGTCCAGGGGGCAGAAGGCTACACCTTC
TRBV15,TRBJ1-2,many,.,CATSRPRVSTYGYTF,TGTGCCACCAGCAGACCCAGGGTGTCAACCTATGGCTACACCTTC
TRBV19,TRBJ1-3,few,.,CATLDRRGNTIYF,TGTGCCACCCTCGACAGGCGTGGAAACACCATATATTTT
TRBV14,TRBJ1-2,.,.,CASSHDISGDYGYTF,TGTGCCAGCAGCCACGACATCAGTGGGGACTATGGCTACACCTTC
TRBV7-2,TRBJ2-2,few,.,CASSRRKADTGELFF,TGTGCCAGCAGCCGGCGTAAGGCAGACACCGGGGAGCTGTTTTTT
TRBV7-9,TRBJ2-5,few,.,CASSRLLGNEGGRETQYF,TGTGCCAGCAGCCGCCTCCTGGGGAACGAAGGGGGACGAGAGACCCAGTACTTC
TRBV29-1,TRBJ1-2,many,TRBD1,CSVGDRGRSGYGYTF,TGCAGCGTCGGCGACAGGGGCAGATCCGGCTATGGCTACACCTTC
TRBV7-8,TRBJ2-7,.,.,CASTHTSSYEQYF,TGTGCCAGCACCCATACTAGCTCCTACGAGCAGTACTTC
TRBV9,TRBJ2-7,many,TRBD1,CASSDDRDGEQYF,TGTGCCAGCAGCGACGACAGGGACGGCGAGCAGTACTTC
TRBV6-5,TRBJ2-2,.,TRBD1,CASSFAGGFTGELFF,TGTGCCAGCAGTTTTGCAGGGGGTTTCACCGGGGAGCTGTTTTTT
TRBV15,TRBJ2-7,once,.,CATSSYRAQQYF,TGTGCCACCAGCAGTTACAGGGCACAGCAGTACTTC
TRBV2,TRBJ2-5,few,.,CASSEEGGAEETQYF,TGTGCCAGCAGTGAGGAGGGGGGGGCTGAAGAGACCCAGTACTTC
TRBV7-9,TRBJ1-6,many,TRBD1,CASSLGTGVSPLHF,TGTGCCAGCAGCTTGGGGACAGGGGTTTCACCCCTCCACTTT
TRBV15,TRBJ1-4,.,TRBD1,CATSRDRGGEKLFF,TGTGCCACCAGCAGGGACAGGGGGGGTGAAAAACTGTTTTTT
TRBV29-1,TRBJ1-2,.,.,CSVPTGYGYTF,TGCAGTGTACCGACGGGCTATGGCTACACCTTC
TRBV29-1,TRBJ2-6,.,.,CSVAGVNVLTF,TGCAGCGTCGCAGGGGTCAACGTCCTGACTTTC
TRBV12-5,TRBJ1-2,few,.,CASGDSLNYGYTF,TGTGCTAGTGGGGACAGCTTGAACTATGGCTACACCTTC
TRBV14,TRBJ2-7,.,.,CASRALGFYEQYF,TGTGCCAGCAGGGCCCTAGGGTTCTACGAGCAGTACTTC
TRBV20-1,TRBJ1-1,.,.,CSARDRQIGTEAFF,TGCAGTGCTAGAGATAGGCAGATTGGCACTGAAGCTTTCTTT
TRBV9,TRBJ1-5,many,.,CASSVGQNQPQHF,TGTGCCAGCAGCGTAGGGCAGAATCAGCCCCAGCATTTT
TRBV7-6,TRBJ2-7,.,.,CASSPGREELYEQYF,TGTGCCAGCAGCCCGGGACGGGAAGAACTTTACGAGCAGTACTTC
TRBV7-9,TRBJ2-5,.,TRBD2,CASSLGLADTGETQYF,TGTGCCAGCAGTTTGGGACTAGCGGACACCGGGGAGACCCAGTACTTC
TRBV12-3/TRBV12-4,TRBJ2-7,few,.,CASSGSGDEQYF,TGTGCCAGCAGCGGTTCGGGGGACGAGCAGTACTTC
TRBV29-1,TRBJ2-7,.,TRBD2,CSPGEVLAGAYEQYF,TGCAGCCCGGGGGAGGTCCTCGCGGGGGCCTACGAGCAGTACTTC
TRBV2,TRBJ1-3,.,.,CASRETASGNTIYF,TGTGCCAGCAGGGAAACAGCCTCTGGAAACACCATATATTTT
TRBV7-9,TRBJ1-2,.,.,CASSQELSDGYTF,TGTGCCAGCAGCCAAGAACTATCCGATGGCTACACCTTC